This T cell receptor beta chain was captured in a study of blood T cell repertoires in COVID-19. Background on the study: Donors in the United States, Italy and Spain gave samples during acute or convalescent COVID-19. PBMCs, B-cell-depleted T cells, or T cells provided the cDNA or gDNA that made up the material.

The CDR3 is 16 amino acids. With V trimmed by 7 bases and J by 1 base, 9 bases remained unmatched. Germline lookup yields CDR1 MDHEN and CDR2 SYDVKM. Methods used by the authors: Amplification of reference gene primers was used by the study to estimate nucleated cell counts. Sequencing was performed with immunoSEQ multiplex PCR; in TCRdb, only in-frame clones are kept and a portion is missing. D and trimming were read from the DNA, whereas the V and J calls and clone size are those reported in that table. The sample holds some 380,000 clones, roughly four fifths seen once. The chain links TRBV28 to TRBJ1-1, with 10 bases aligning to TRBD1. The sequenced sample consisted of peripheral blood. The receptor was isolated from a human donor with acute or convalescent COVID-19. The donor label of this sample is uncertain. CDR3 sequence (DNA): TGTGCCAGCACGGGACAGGGGAAAAACTCGAACACTGAAGCTTTCTTT. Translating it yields CASTGQGKNSNTEAFF.